Each of the 6 T cell receptor beta chains below was sequenced from the same sample in a study of blood T cell repertoires in COVID-19 (dated by TCRdb to the early 2020s). The method behind the library was the immunoSEQ multiplex PCR assay. Here the immuneACCESS table is served through TCRdb, limited to in-frame sequences with V and J called. Missing clones are a known gap in these copies; in checked studies unresolved V genes cover under half, and the rest lacks a known reason. The sample table lists approximately 400,000 clones, approximately 90% of them with a count of one. Clones ranked in the top ten supply roughly an eighth of the sample. Source material: peripheral blood. The receptors originated from a woman aged 45-65 years with COVID-19, enrolled during active disease.

This clone was counted a few times. The chain uses TRBV28 and TRBJ1-4; D remains ambiguous. The V gene lost 7 bases and the J gene lost 11 bases, with 14 bases spanning the gap. The germline CDR1 and CDR2 sequences are MDHEN and SYDVKM. The CDR3 runs to 12 residues. The CDR3 loop reads CASTTQEGKLFF. CDR3 nucleotides: TGTGCCAGCACTACCCAGGAAGGTAAACTGTTTTTT.

This clone has just one count. The chain has TRBV24-1 and TRBJ2-5, with D maybe TRBD2 (5 bases). Trimming took 6 bases from V and 2 from J, leaving 12 bases between them. The CDR3 totals 14 residues. CDR1 is KGHDR, CDR2 SFDVKD, per germline. CDR3 region: CATSSHGDQETQYF. The CDR3 nucleotides read TGTGCCACCAGTTCCCACGGGGATCAAGAGACCCAGTACTTC.

The genes are TRBV14 and TRBJ2-7, with 7 bases identical to TRBD2. The V gene's germline CDR1 is SGHDN and CDR2 FVKESK. The CDR3 runs 14 residues. The V segment lost 1 base and the J segment 5 bases; nucleotides outside the gene matches: 5. Here the CDR3 DNA reads TGTGCCAGCAGCCAAGGGAGGGGAGGGCACGAGCAGTACTTC. Translation: CASSQGRGGHEQYF. The full variable domain, its missing parts supplied by reference TRBV14 and TRBJ2-7, is EAGVTQFPSHSVIEKGQTVTLRCDPISGHDNLYWYRRVMGKEIKFLLHFVKESKQDESGMPNNRFLAERTGGTYSTLKVQPAELEDSGVYFCASSQGRGGHEQYFGPGTRLTVT.

This chain joins TRBV6-5 and TRBJ2-7; 8 bases fit TRBD1. V shed 5 bases and J 5 bases; nucleotides not matched to a gene: 11. CDR3 length: 15 amino acids. Germline loops: CDR1 MNHEY, CDR2 SVGAGI. CDR3 bases: TGTGCCAGCAGTCGACAGGGGTTATCTCTGGACGAGCAGTACTTC. Its translation is CASSRQGLSLDEQYF.

The J gene is TRBJ2-5, the V gene TRBV6-1; a weak D match, TRBD1 (6 bases). The germline V and J ends were trimmed by 2 bases and 1 base, with 20 bases remaining between them. This CDR3 has 18 residues. From germline, CDR1 is MNHNS and CDR2 SASEGT. The CDR3 reads CASSEYSEGVAPQETQYF. For the CDR3, the DNA is TGTGCCAGCAGTGAATACAGCGAGGGGGTAGCGCCCCAAGAGACCCAGTACTTC.

The CDR3 DNA reads TGTGCCAGTAGTATCAATGGGGCTAGCGGGGTTGACAATGAGCAGTTCTTC. This translates into CASSINGASGVDNEQFF. The rearrangement links TRBV19 to TRBJ2-1; TRBD2 matches at 9 bases. CDR1 is LNHDA, CDR2 SQIVND, per germline (reference sequence). Germline trimming cut 3 bases from V and 5 bases from J; bases unmatched to any gene: 11. CDR3 size: 17 residues.